These 12 T cell receptor beta chains share one sample of origin, sequenced in a study of metastatic and nonmetastatic thyroid tumors (dated by TCRdb to 2019 to 2021). Preparation of the library involved PCR. Sequencing used an Illumina HiSeq 4000. TCRdb handled the public reads itself, with Q25 trimming in fastp and clone calling in MiXCR, and kept productive beta chains. In all, the sample holds about 35,000 clones, and about 29% of those were seen once. Approximately 8% of the sample lies in the top ten. Before undergoing thyroid surgery, none of the patients had been given any kind of treatment. Sequenced sample: blood. The receptors were gathered from a female donor with papillary thyroid cancer or a benign thyroid nodule (not recorded which). Some clones in this sample may be carry-over from other donors' samples.

This clone was found once. CDR3 sequence (DNA): TGCAGTGCTAGAGGACGGCTAGCGATTGCCTACGAGCAGTACTTC. It codes for CSARGRLAIAYEQYF. This chain uses TRBV20-1 with TRBJ2-7, with D perhaps TRBD2 (6 bases). Trimming removed 1 base at V and 2 bases at J, with 15 bases between. The germline V gene encodes CDR1 DFQATT and CDR2 SNEGSKA (reference sequence). The CDR3 totals 15 residues.

The genes are TRBV20-1 and TRBJ1-1, with D hard to call. V lost 0 bases and J lost 1, with 6 bases in between. Germline CDR1 is DFQATT and CDR2 is SNEGSKA (reference sequence). This CDR3 is 13 amino acids long. The CDR3 region has the DNA TGCAGTGCTAGAGAACCGAGGAACACTGAAGCTTTCTTT. This sequence encodes CSAREPRNTEAFF.

About this clone itself: The junction departs from the called germline gene at one end, perhaps through a read error. The chain carries TRBV6-2 or TRBV6-3 and TRBJ2-7; tentatively, D is TRBD1 (6 bases). The length of the CDR3 is 19 residues. Germline V gene lookup returns CDR1 MNHEY and CDR2 SVGEGT. CDR3 DNA: TGTGCCAGCAGTCTCTCCCCCCCAGCCACAGGGTGTGACGCGTACGATCAGTACTTC. Its protein is CASSLSPPATGCDAYDQYF.

About this clone: Since the CDR3 does not end with the conserved phenylalanine or tryptophan, this likely comes from a read error. The rearrangement joins TRBV6-1 to TRBJ1-2; the match to TRBD1 covers 7 bases. Germline trimming cut 6 bases from V and 0 bases from J; bases unmatched to any gene: 4. Germline CDR1 reads MNHNS; CDR2 reads SASEGT. This CDR3 is 14 amino acids long. CDR3 bases: TGTGCCAGCAGACGGGACAGAGCTAACTATGGCTACACCTTA. Translating gives CASRRDRANYGYTL.

This clone showed up just a few times. The gene calls are TRBV6-1 and TRBJ2-1, with 8 bases identical to TRBD1. Germline trimming cut 1 base from V and 2 bases from J; bases unmatched to any gene: 7. The CDR3 consists of 17 residues. Looked up from germline, CDR1 is MNHNS and CDR2 is SASEGT. CDR3 loop: CASSEEGPGQAYNEQFF. The CDR3 DNA reads as TGTGCCAGCAGTGAAGAAGGTCCGGGACAGGCCTACAATGAGCAGTTCTTC.

Written as DNA, the CDR3 is TGTGCCAGCAGCTTAAGGCCCGCTAGCGGGTACGATACCGGGGAGCTGTTTTTT. Encoded protein: CASSLRPASGYDTGELFF. The V and J genes are TRBV7-3 and TRBJ2-2; 8 bases map to TRBD2. This CDR3 is built from 18 residues. V shed 1 base and J 5 bases; nucleotides not matched to a gene: 12. Germline V lookup: CDR1 SGHTA, CDR2 FQGTGA. The entire variable domain, with the rest obtained from reference TRBV7-3 and TRBJ2-2, is as follows: GAGVSQTPSNKVTEKGKYVELRCDPISGHTALYWYRQSLGQGPEFLIYFQGTGAADDSGLPNDRFFAVRPEGSVSTLKIQRTERGDSAVYLCASSLRPASGYDTGELFFGEGSRLTVL.

V is TRBV19 and J is TRBJ2-2; possible D gene TRBD2, 6 bases. Trimming pared 4 bases from V and 7 bases from J, leaving 19 bases between. Germline CDR1 is LNHDA and CDR2 is SQIVND (reference sequence). The CDR3 loop spans 16 amino acids. Here the CDR3 reads CASSRGSGLRGGELFF. CDR3 DNA: TGTGCCAGTAGTAGAGGGTCGGGATTGCGGGGCGGGGAGCTGTTTTTT.

This clone came up many times. The chain is built from TRBV15 and TRBJ1-3; 7 bases agree with TRBD1. The trim removed 9 bases at V and 4 bases at J, leaving 9 bases unmatched. The CDR3 has 14 amino acids. Germline CDR1 is LNHNV and CDR2 is YYDKDF (reference sequence). For the CDR3, the DNA is TGTGCCACTAGGGACAGCGGTTTCGGAAACACCATATATTTT. Protein product: CATRDSGFGNTIYF. The variable domain in full, completed from reference TRBV15 and TRBJ1-3, reads DAMVIQNPRYQVTQFGKPVTLSCSQTLNHNVMYWYQQKSSQAPKLLFHYYDKDFNNEADTPDNFQSRRPNTSFCFLDIRSPGLGDTAMYLCATRDSGFGNTIYFGEGSWLTVV.

The V and J genes are TRBV11-2 and TRBJ2-1; D gene ambiguous. Trimming removed 5 bases from V and 0 bases from J, with 11 bases in between. The germline gives CDR1 SGHAT, CDR2 FQNNGV. The CDR3 consists of 15 residues. This CDR3 is CASSRDSSSYNEQFF. CDR3 bases: TGTGCCAGCAGCCGTGATTCCAGCTCCTACAATGAGCAGTTCTTC. Filled out from reference TRBV11-2 and TRBJ2-1, the complete variable domain reads EAGVAQSPRYKIIEKRQSVAFWCNPISGHATLYWYQQILGQGPKLLIQFQNNGVVDDSQLPKDRFSAERLKGVDSTLKIQPAKLEDSAVYLCASSRDSSSYNEQFFGPGTRLTVL.

The chain uses TRBV4-1 and TRBJ2-7, with no clear D. CDR1 and CDR2 (germline): MGHRA, YSYEKL. V lost 0 bases and J lost 0, with 6 bases in between. This CDR3 contains 14 residues. CDR3 amino acids: CASSQEDNSYEQYF. The CDR3 DNA is TGCGCCAGCAGCCAAGAAGACAACTCCTACGAGCAGTACTTC.

The rearrangement links TRBV5-1 to TRBJ1-5; no clear D gene. V was clipped by 5 bases and J by 0 bases, with 12 bases between them. The germline gives CDR1 SGHRS, CDR2 YFSETQ. The CDR3 loop spans 15 amino acids. CDR3 nucleotide sequence: TGCGCCAGCAGTCCGTTTCCTAATAGCAATCAGCCCCAGCATTTT. Encoded protein: CASSPFPNSNQPQHF.

This clone is medium-sized (0.01 to 0.1%) in the sample. The chain combines TRBV28 with TRBJ2-7; 8 bases map to TRBD1. The V and J ends lost 7 bases and 7 bases, in that order; junction bases with no gene match: 12. There are 14 residues in the CDR3. CDR1 and CDR2 from the germline V gene are MDHEN and SYDVKM. Here the CDR3 DNA reads TGTGCCAGCAACCGACAGGGGCTTATGTTAGAGCAGTACTTC. Protein: CASNRQGLMLEQYF.